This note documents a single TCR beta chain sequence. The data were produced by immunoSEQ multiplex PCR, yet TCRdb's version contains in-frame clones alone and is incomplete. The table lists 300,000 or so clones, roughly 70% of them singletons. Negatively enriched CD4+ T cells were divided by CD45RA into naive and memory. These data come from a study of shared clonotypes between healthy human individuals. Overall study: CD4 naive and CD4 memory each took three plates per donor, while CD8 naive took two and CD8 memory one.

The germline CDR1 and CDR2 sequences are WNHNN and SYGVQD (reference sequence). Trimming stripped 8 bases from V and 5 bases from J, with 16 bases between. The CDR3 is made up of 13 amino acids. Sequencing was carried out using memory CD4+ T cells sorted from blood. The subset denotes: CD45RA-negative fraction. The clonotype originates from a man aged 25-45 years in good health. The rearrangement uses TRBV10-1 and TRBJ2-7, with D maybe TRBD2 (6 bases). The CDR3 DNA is TGCGCCAGCGATCTAGCGAACGTAGACGAGCAGTACTTC. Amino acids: CASDLANVDEQYF.